The next 23 T cell receptor beta chains were all read from a single sample in a study of OX40 agonist ivuxolimab in advanced cancers. Profiling relied on immunoSEQ multiplex PCR, and the TCRdb table lists in-frame clones only, not all of them. Here the sample spans approximately 65,000 clones, around 90% being singletons. The sequencing used CD4+ or CD8+ T cells sorted from blood, collected in a trial of the OX40 agonist ivuxolimab. These TCRs come from an adult with an advanced solid tumor such as melanoma, head and neck, liver or kidney cancer.

The rearrangement uses TRBV30 and TRBJ2-2; weak D call: TRBD1 (6 bases). The germline V gene encodes CDR1 GTSNPN and CDR2 SVGIG (reference sequence). Trimming removed 0 bases from V and 1 base from J, with 9 bases in between. CDR3 length equals 15 residues. The CDR3 coding sequence is TGTGCCTGGAGTGTAGGCAGGGGGAACACCGGGGAGCTGTTTTTT. Translating it yields CAWSVGRGNTGELFF.

The chain recombines TRBV6-1 with TRBJ1-2, with D perhaps matching TRBD1 (5 bases). Germline-derived CDR1 and CDR2 are MNHNS and SASEGT. CDR3 length: 16 amino acids. Trimming pared 2 bases from V and 0 bases from J, leaving 13 bases between. Here the CDR3 DNA reads TGTGCCAGCAGTGAACAATGGGACCTAACTAACTATGGCTACACCTTC. As protein: CASSEQWDLTNYGYTF.

In its sample, this clone was seen once. The chain links TRBV2 to TRBJ2-2; possible D gene TRBD2, 7 bases. This CDR3 spans 15 amino acids. V lost 6 bases, J lost 0 bases, and 11 bases lay in between. Looked up from germline, CDR1 is SNHLY and CDR2 is FYNNEI. The CDR3 reads CASSGGRANTGELFF. In nucleotides, the CDR3 is TGTGCCAGCAGCGGGGGGCGAGCGAACACCGGGGAGCTGTTTTTT.

This clone was observed a handful of times. This sample includes further DNA sequences coding for the same CDR3. This chain uses TRBV28 with TRBJ2-1; a weak D match, TRBD2 (5 bases). CDR1 is MDHEN, CDR2 SYDVKM, per germline. This CDR3 is built from 11 residues. V was trimmed by 3 bases and J by 9 bases, leaving 6 bases between them. CDR3 sequence reads: CASSFRGEQFF. CDR3 bases: TGTGCCAGCAGTTTCCGGGGTGAGCAGTTCTTC. The variable domain in full, with the rest retrieved from reference TRBV28 and TRBJ2-1, is DVKVTQSSRYLVKRTGEKVFLECVQDMDHENMFWYRQDPGLGLRLIYFSYDVKMKEKGDIPEGYSVSREKKERFSLILESASTNQTSMYLCASSFRGEQFFGPGTRLTVL.

J is TRBJ1-1 and V is TRBV5-8; 8 bases fit TRBD1. The CDR3 runs 17 residues. The trim removed 3 bases at V and 4 bases at J, leaving 14 bases unmatched. Germline CDR1 reads SGHTS; CDR2 reads YDEGEE. This CDR3 reads CASSSTGTGPTGTEAFF. The DNA of the CDR3 is TGTGCCAGCAGCTCCACCGGGACAGGACCTACGGGCACTGAAGCTTTCTTT.

The CDR3 reads CASSKVWRAPSNTGELFF. In DNA, the CDR3 is TGTGCCAGCAGCAAAGTCTGGAGGGCGCCTTCGAACACCGGGGAGCTGTTTTTT. The chain is built from TRBV21-1 and TRBJ2-2; the D call of TRBD2 is as the table states it, not checked on the DNA. TRBV21-1 counts as a pseudogene. This CDR3 comprises 18 residues.

The CDR3 protein is CASVRGGTGSEEAFF. In DNA form, the CDR3 reads TGTGCCAGCGTTAGAGGGGGCACCGGGTCTGAGGAAGCTTTCTTT. The chain uses TRBV28 and TRBJ1-1; TRBD1 aligns across 7 bases. CDR3 length: 15 amino acids. The V gene end was trimmed by 8 bases and the J gene end by 8 bases; junction bases not matched to a gene: 17. CDR1 and CDR2 from the germline V gene are MDHEN and SYDVKM.

This rearrangement joins TRBV19 to TRBJ2-7, with 12 nucleotides matching TRBD2. The CDR3 sequence is 15 residues long. J gave up 3 bases and V 5 bases, and 5 bases lay outside the gene matches. Germline CDR1 and CDR2: LNHDA and SQIVND (reference sequence). DNA for the CDR3: TGTGCCAGTAGTCCCTGGACTAGCGGGAACTACGAGCAGTACTTC. This translates into CASSPWTSGNYEQYF.

The gene calls are TRBV28 and TRBJ1-1, with D tentatively TRBD1 (5 bases). V gave up 7 bases and J gave up 1 base, with 16 bases separating them. The V gene's germline CDR1 is MDHEN and CDR2 SYDVKM. The CDR3 has 15 amino acids. CDR3 bases: TGTGCCAGCATCAATCAGGGCGCGGGGAACACTGAAGCTTTCTTT. It codes for CASINQGAGNTEAFF.

The chain couples TRBV10-3 to TRBJ1-1; maybe TRBD1 (5 bases). Trimming left V 2 bases short and J 5 bases short, with 9 bases between. Germline CDR1 and CDR2: ENHRY and SYGVKD. The CDR3 extends over 13 amino acids. CDR3: CAISEGKGTEAFF. As DNA, the CDR3 is TGTGCCATCAGTGAGGGTAAGGGGACTGAAGCTTTCTTT.

The V gene is TRBV9, the J gene TRBJ1-4, with TRBD1 as a possible D gene (6 bases). CDR1 SGDLS and CDR2 YYNGEE come from the germline V gene. V was shortened by 4 bases and J by 5 bases, with 12 bases between the two germline ends. This CDR3 is built from 14 residues. The CDR3 protein is CASSRSGGNEKLFF. CDR3 coding DNA: TGTGCCAGCAGCCGCTCGGGGGGCAATGAAAAACTGTTTTTT.

J is TRBJ2-1 and V is TRBV10-1; 10 nucleotides align to TRBD1. CDR1 and CDR2 (germline): WNHNN, SYGVQD (reference sequence). The CDR3 spans 15 residues. The V gene end was trimmed by 6 bases and the J gene end by 9 bases; junction bases not matched to a gene: 11. For the CDR3, the DNA is TGCGCCAGCAGCGACGACAGGGGGCCCCCCCCTGAGCAGTTCTTC. Encoded protein: CASSDDRGPPPEQFF.

The sample holds one count of this clone. Within the sample, other DNA sequences also encode this same CDR3. The CDR3, as DNA: TGTGCCATCAGAGTGGCAGGGATGAACACTGAAGCTTTCTTT. Protein product: CAIRVAGMNTEAFF. The chain recombines TRBV10-3 with TRBJ1-1, with D possibly being TRBD1 (5 bases). The V gene lost 6 bases and the J gene lost 0 bases, with 11 bases spanning the gap. CDR1 and CDR2 from the germline V gene are ENHRY and SYGVKD. This CDR3 is 14 amino acids long.

This clone appeared a single time. The V and J genes are TRBV9 and TRBJ2-3, with D maybe TRBD1 (5 bases). Germline-derived CDR1 and CDR2 are SGDLS and YYNGEE. The CDR3 is made up of 15 amino acids. Trimming left V 0 bases short and J 2 bases short, with 10 bases between. CDR3 DNA sequence: TGTGCCAGCAGCGTAGGGTCAGGGAACACAGATACGCAGTATTTT. Its protein product is CASSVGSGNTDTQYF.

The chain uses TRBV10-3 and TRBJ1-4, with a possible D match to TRBD1 (5 bases). The V gene lost 6 bases and the J gene lost 8 bases, with 7 bases spanning the gap. Germline-derived CDR1 and CDR2 are ENHRY and SYGVKD. The CDR3 covers 11 residues. CDR3: CAIRGTEKLFF. The DNA of the CDR3 is TGTGCCATCAGGGGGACCGAAAAACTGTTTTTT.

The chain uses TRBV19 and TRBJ2-1, with a possible D match to TRBD2 (5 bases). The germline gives CDR1 LNHDA, CDR2 SQIVND (reference sequence). The CDR3 has 16 residues. Trimming took off 0 bases at V and 9 bases at J, with 18 bases between the two ends. CDR3 sequence (DNA): TGTGCCAGTAGTATAGATCTTGGGATGAGGGTGGGTGAGCAGTTCTTC. It specifies CASSIDLGMRVGEQFF.

This chain uses TRBV28 with TRBJ1-1, with D possibly TRBD1 on 5 matching bases. CDR3 length equals 15 residues. V was cut by 0 bases and J by 3 bases, with 11 bases left in between. The germline V gene encodes CDR1 MDHEN and CDR2 SYDVKM. In nucleotides, the CDR3 is TGTGCCAGCAGTTTATGGGACAATGGAGACACTGAAGCTTTCTTT. Translating it yields CASSLWDNGDTEAFF.

The count of this clone is one. V and J are TRBV29-1 and TRBJ2-5; 7 nucleotides match TRBD2. Germline lookup yields CDR1 SQVTM and CDR2 ANQGSEA. The CDR3 loop spans 11 amino acids. The V and J ends lost 6 bases and 7 bases, in that order; junction bases with no gene match: 5. The chain's CDR3 is CSVGGGWTQYF. Here the CDR3 DNA reads TGCAGCGTGGGGGGGGGTTGGACCCAGTACTTC. The full variable domain, completed using reference TRBV29-1 and TRBJ2-5, is SAVISQKPSRDICQRGTSLTIQCQVDSQVTMMFWYRQQPGQSLTLIATANQGSEATYESGFVIDKFPISRPNLTFSTLTVSNMSPEDSSIYLCSVGGGWTQYFGPGTRLLVL.

The chain is built from TRBV2 and TRBJ1-5, with D possibly matching TRBD1 (6 bases). Trimming removed 5 bases at V and 4 bases at J, with 9 bases between. The CDR3 runs to 13 residues. CDR1 SNHLY and CDR2 FYNNEI come from the germline V gene. This chain's CDR3 is CASSPQGNQPQHF. The CDR3 nucleotides are TGTGCCAGCAGTCCCCAGGGGAATCAGCCCCAGCATTTT.

The chain couples TRBV2 to TRBJ2-1; D may be TRBD1 (5 bases). CDR1 is SNHLY and CDR2 is FYNNEI in the germline V gene. The V end was cut by 6 bases, the J end by 9 bases, with 15 bases between. The length of the CDR3 is 13 residues. The CDR3 DNA sequence: TGTGCCAGCAGGCAGGGCGAAGTCACTGAGCAGTTCTTC. This translates into CASRQGEVTEQFF.

The V and J genes are TRBV29-1 and TRBJ1-1; D may be TRBD1 (5 bases). The CDR3 length is 12 residues. V was clipped by 3 bases and J by 4 bases, with 9 bases between them. CDR1 and CDR2 (germline): SQVTM, ANQGSEA. CDR3 bases: TGCAGCGTTGACGGGGGGGGCACTGAAGCTTTCTTT. Its translation is CSVDGGGTEAFF.

This clone occurred a few times. Different DNA sequences within this sample yield the same CDR3. The rearrangement uses TRBV18 and TRBJ1-1; D is unclear. This CDR3 is built from 12 residues. The V and J ends lost 3 bases and 2 bases respectively, with 4 bases between them. Germline V gives CDR1 KGHSH, CDR2 LQKENI. The CDR3 sequence: CASSPSNTEAFF. The CDR3 nucleotides are TGTGCCAGCTCACCGAGTAACACTGAAGCTTTCTTT.

The chain links TRBV4-1 to TRBJ2-3; D ambiguous. V was shortened by 8 bases and J by 2 bases, with 17 bases between the two germline ends. The V gene's germline CDR1 is MGHRA and CDR2 YSYEKL. The length of the CDR3 is 15 residues. CDR3 bases: TGCGCCAGCGGAGAGGCAGGCGACTTCACAGATACGCAGTATTTT. This gives the protein CASGEAGDFTDTQYF.